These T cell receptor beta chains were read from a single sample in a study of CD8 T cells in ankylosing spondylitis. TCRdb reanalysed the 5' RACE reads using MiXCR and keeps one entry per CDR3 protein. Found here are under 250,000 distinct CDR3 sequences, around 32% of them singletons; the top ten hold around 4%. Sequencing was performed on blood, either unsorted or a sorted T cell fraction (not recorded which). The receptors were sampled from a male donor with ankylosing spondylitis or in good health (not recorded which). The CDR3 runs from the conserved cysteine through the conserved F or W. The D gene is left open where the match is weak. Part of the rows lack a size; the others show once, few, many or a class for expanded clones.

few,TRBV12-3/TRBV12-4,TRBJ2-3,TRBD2,CASSLLRLAGVDTQYF,TGTGCCAGCAGTTTATTAAGGCTAGCGGGGGTGGATACGCAGTATTTT
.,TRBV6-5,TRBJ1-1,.,CASSRGTEAFF,TGTGCCAGCAGCCGGGGCACTGAAGCTTTCTTT
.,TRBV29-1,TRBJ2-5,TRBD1,CSVTSGQSLETQYF,TGCAGCGTCACCTCGGGACAGTCTTTAGAGACCCAGTACTTC
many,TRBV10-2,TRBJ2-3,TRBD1,CASSQQGGTDTQYF,TGCGCCAGCAGCCAACAGGGGGGCACAGATACGCAGTATTTT
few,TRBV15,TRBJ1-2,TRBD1,CATSMGQGISYGYTF,TGTGCCACCAGCATGGGACAGGGGATCTCCTATGGCTACACCTTC
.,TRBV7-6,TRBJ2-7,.,CASSPRSIDEQYF,TGTGCCAGCAGCCCCCGTTCTATCGACGAGCAGTACTTC
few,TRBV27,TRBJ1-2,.,CASRSDNYGYTF,TGTGCCAGCAGGTCGGATAACTATGGCTACACCTTC
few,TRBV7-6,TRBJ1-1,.,CASSLGASLNTEAFF,TGTGCCAGCAGCTTAGGTGCCAGCTTGAACACTGAAGCTTTCTTT
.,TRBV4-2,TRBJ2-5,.,CASSQAAQQSETQYF,TGTGCCAGCAGCCAAGCGGCCCAACAGTCAGAGACCCAGTACTTC
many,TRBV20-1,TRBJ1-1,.,CSAKLRGLGTEAFF,TGCAGTGCTAAACTCCGGGGTCTTGGCACTGAAGCTTTCTTT
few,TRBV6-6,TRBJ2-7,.,CASSPLDEGQYF,TGTGCCAGCAGCCCCCTGGACGAGGGGCAGTACTTC
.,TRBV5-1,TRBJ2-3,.,CASSPPRVGRETDTQYF,TGCGCCAGCAGCCCCCCCAGGGTAGGAAGGGAAACAGATACGCAGTATTTT
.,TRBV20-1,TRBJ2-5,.,CSARGGYETQYF,TGCAGTGCTAGAGGGGGTTACGAGACCCAGTACTTC
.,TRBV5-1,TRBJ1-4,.,CASSFWGQTNEKLFF,TGCGCCAGCAGCTTTTGGGGGCAAACTAATGAAAAACTGTTTTTT
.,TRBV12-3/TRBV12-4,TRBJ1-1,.,CASGANTEAFF,TGTGCCAGCGGAGCGAACACTGAAGCTTTCTTT
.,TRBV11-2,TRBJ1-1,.,CASRGFTEAFF,TGTGCCAGCCGCGGGTTCACTGAAGCTTTCTTT
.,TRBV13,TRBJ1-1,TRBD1,CASSSPGGSEAFF,TGTGCCAGCAGCTCTCCAGGGGGCTCTGAAGCTTTCTTT
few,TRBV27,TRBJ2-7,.,CASSLTGQTYEQYF,TGTGCCAGCAGTTTGACCGGACAAACCTACGAGCAGTACTTC
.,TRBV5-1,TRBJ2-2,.,CASRSWGNTANTGELFF,TGCGCCAGCAGGTCGTGGGGTAACACAGCGAACACCGGGGAGCTGTTTTTT
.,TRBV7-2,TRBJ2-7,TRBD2,CASSLGSGVGEQYF,TGTGCCAGCAGCTTAGGCAGCGGGGTAGGTGAGCAGTACTTC
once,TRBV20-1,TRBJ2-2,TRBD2,CSATERGNTGELFF,TGCAGTGCCACAGAGCGGGGGAACACCGGGGAGCTGTTTTTT
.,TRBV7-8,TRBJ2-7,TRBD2,CASSRPRGLAGYEQYF,TGTGCCAGCAGCCGTCCGAGGGGACTAGCGGGGTACGAGCAGTACTTC
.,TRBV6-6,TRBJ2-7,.,CASSPDSSRQYF,TGTGCCAGCAGTCCGGACAGTTCCCGGCAGTACTTC
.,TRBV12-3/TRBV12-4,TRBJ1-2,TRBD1,CASSFGTDVYGYTF,TGTGCCAGCAGTTTCGGGACAGACGTATATGGCTACACCTTC
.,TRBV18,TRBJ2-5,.,CASSPPQVGSQETQYF,TGTGCCAGCTCACCACCACAGGTAGGCTCCCAAGAGACCCAGTACTTC
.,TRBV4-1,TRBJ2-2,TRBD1,CASSLIGQGGVPGELFF,TGCGCCAGCAGCCTTATTGGACAGGGCGGCGTTCCCGGGGAGCTGTTTTTT
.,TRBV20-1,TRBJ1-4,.,CSASEYEKLFF,TGCAGTGCTAGTGAATATGAAAAACTGTTTTTT
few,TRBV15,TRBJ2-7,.,CATSTQTSGNEQYF,TGTGCCACCAGCACCCAGACATCAGGGAACGAGCAGTACTTC
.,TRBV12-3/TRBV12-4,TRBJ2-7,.,CASSGGLYEQYF,TGTGCCAGCAGCGGGGGCCTCTACGAGCAGTACTTC
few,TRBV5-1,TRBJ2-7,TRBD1,CASSLGTGSNEQYF,TGCGCCAGCAGCTTGGGGACAGGGTCGAACGAGCAGTACTTC
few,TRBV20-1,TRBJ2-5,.,CSAPAELEETQYF,TGCAGTGCTCCCGCAGAACTAGAAGAGACCCAGTACTTC
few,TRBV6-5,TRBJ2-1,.,CASSSRISSYNEQFF,TGTGCCAGCAGTTCGAGAATTAGCTCCTACAATGAGCAGTTCTTC
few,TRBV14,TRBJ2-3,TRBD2,CASSLLGTSTDTQYF,TGTGCCAGCAGCCTTCTCGGGACTAGTACAGATACGCAGTATTTT
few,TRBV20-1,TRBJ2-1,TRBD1,CSASSGTAYNEQFF,TGCAGTGCGTCATCCGGGACAGCTTACAATGAGCAGTTCTTC
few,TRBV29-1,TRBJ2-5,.,CSVRGFGETQYF,TGCAGCGTTCGGGGGTTCGGAGAGACCCAGTACTTC
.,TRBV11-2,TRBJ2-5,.,CASSSGTAGETQYF,TGTGCCAGCAGCTCGGGGACCGCAGGGGAGACCCAGTACTTC
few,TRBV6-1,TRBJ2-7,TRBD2,CASSRGLAGGIQYEQYF,TGTGCCAGCAGTCGAGGACTAGCGGGGGGGATACAATACGAGCAGTACTTC
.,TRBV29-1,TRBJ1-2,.,CSVEEIRAGYGYTF,TGCAGCGTTGAAGAAATCAGGGCTGGCTATGGCTACACCTTC
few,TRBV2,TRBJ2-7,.,CASSDQGGSYEQYF,TGTGCCAGCAGTGATCAAGGGGGCTCCTACGAGCAGTACTTC
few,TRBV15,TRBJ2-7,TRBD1,CATGQGGSLYEQYF,TGTGCCACCGGACAGGGGGGATCACTCTACGAGCAGTACTTC
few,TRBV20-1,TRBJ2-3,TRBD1,CSAPDRGSSDTQYF,TGCAGTGCCCCTGACAGGGGGTCGTCAGATACGCAGTATTTT
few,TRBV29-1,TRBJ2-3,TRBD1,CSVEAVYRGCGTDTQYF,TGCAGCGTTGAAGCCGTTTACAGGGGATGCGGCACAGATACGCAGTATTTT
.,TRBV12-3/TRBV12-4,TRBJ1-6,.,CASSAGPQSNSPLHF,TGTGCCAGCAGTGCGGGACCGCAGAGCAATTCACCCCTCCACTTT
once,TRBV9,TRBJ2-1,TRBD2,CASSVVGRGDNEQFF,TGTGCCAGCAGCGTAGTAGGGCGGGGGGACAATGAGCAGTTCTTC
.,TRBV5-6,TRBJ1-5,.,CASSLVGRNQPQHF,TGTGCCAGCAGCTTGGTGGGGAGAAATCAGCCCCAGCATTTT
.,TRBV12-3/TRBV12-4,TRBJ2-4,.,CASSPGGGLDIQYF,TGTGCCAGCAGTCCCGGAGGGGGTTTGGACATTCAGTACTTC
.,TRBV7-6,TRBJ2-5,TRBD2,CASSPGLAGGSIWTQYF,TGTGCCAGCAGCCCGGGACTAGCGGGGGGGTCAATATGGACCCAGTACTTC
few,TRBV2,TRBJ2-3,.,CASSVRVDTQYF,TGTGCCAGCAGTGTCCGGGTAGATACGCAGTATTTT
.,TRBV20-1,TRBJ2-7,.,CSARVYTYEQYF,TGCAGTGCTAGAGTGTACACTTACGAGCAGTACTTC
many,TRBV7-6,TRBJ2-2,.,CASSLLGAIGNTGELFF,TGTGCCAGCAGCTTATTAGGGGCCATCGGGAACACCGGGGAGCTGTTTTTT